This T cell receptor beta chain was captured in a study of blood T cell repertoires in COVID-19. Study-wide context: Researchers got acute and convalescent COVID-19 samples from the United States, Italy and Spain. PBMCs, B-cell-depleted T cells, or T cells were the source of the cDNA or gDNA that made up the material.

Authors' processing steps: The assay estimated nucleated cells by amplifying reference gene primers. Using immunoSEQ multiplex PCR, the repertoire was profiled, and TCRdb retains in-frame clones only, with some absent. That table furnishes V, J and clone size, whereas the DNA furnished D and trimming. The table lists about 500,000 clones, roughly nine tenths of them singletons, with about 0.91% in the top ten. The CDR3 totals 12 residues. The germline V gene encodes CDR1 SGDLS and CDR2 YYNGEE. Trimming pared 5 bases from V and 6 bases from J, leaving 11 bases between. In Seattle, patients joined the study during active infection and were tracked longitudinally.

Sequenced sample: peripheral blood. This TCR was sampled from a man aged 18 to 30 with COVID-19, enrolled during active disease. This rearrangement joins TRBV9 to TRBJ1-2; D gene ambiguous. CDR3 in DNA: TGTGCCAGCAGGTGGCCTCGGGATGGCTACACCTTC. It is translated as CASRWPRDGYTF.